This TCR beta chain was captured in a study of long-term antiretroviral therapy in people with HIV. Study outcomes and limitations: Repertoire dominance by clones expanded before ART was seen at all time points.

Version v3.0 of the immunoSEQ assay was performed at survey level. Sequencing efforts were directed toward roughly 40,000-55,000 T-cell genomes per sample. Repertoires were generated with immunoSEQ multiplex PCR, while TCRdb's copy carries only in-frame clones and drops some. Of around 21,000 clones in the sample, 85% to 90% were seen once. Only United States sites treated participants with HIV. Ahead of DNA extraction, samples held about 0.95-10 million cryopreserved PBMC each. Germline CDR1 is SGHTS and CDR2 is YDEGEE. The CDR3 consists of 13 residues. V dropped 3 bases and J dropped 2 bases, with 8 bases sitting between them. Note on this clone: Its antigen is unknown.

Here the sequenced sample was unsorted PBMCs, taken 2.3 years after starting antiretroviral therapy. The rearrangement links TRBV5-8 to TRBJ1-2; D unclear. The sequence came from a man in his sixties with HIV. This CDR3 reads CASSSRLNYGYTF. The CDR3 DNA reads as TGTGCCAGCAGCTCAAGGCTCAACTATGGCTACACCTTC.